This T cell receptor (beta chain) was identified in a study of cytomegalovirus exposure and HLA in healthy donors. Study overall: Counted in an early data release were about 80 million unique TCRs from HLA-typed donors. The study, taken as a whole, reports: TCR beta V segments were, for the most part, productive about 87% or about 30% of the time in an earlier analysis.

As concerns this clone: Its specificity is unknown.

60 Vbeta and 13 Jbeta primers were used in PCR. Here immunoSEQ multiplex PCR was the method, and the copy in TCRdb shows in-frame clones only, minus some. The data show about 150,000 clones, around 79% seen once. The CDR3 length is 14 residues. CDR1 and CDR2 (germline): MGHRA, YSYEKL. V shed 2 bases and J shed 5 bases, with 12 bases lying between them. There was no recording of CMV serostatus for this donor. The receptor comes from a human donor in good health. The chain joins TRBV4-1 to TRBJ2-5; D is perhaps TRBD2 (5 bases). Sequencing used PBMCs. In DNA form, the CDR3 reads TGCGCCAGCAGCCAAATAGTGGGAGCGGAGACCCAGTACTTC. Its translation: CASSQIVGAETQYF.